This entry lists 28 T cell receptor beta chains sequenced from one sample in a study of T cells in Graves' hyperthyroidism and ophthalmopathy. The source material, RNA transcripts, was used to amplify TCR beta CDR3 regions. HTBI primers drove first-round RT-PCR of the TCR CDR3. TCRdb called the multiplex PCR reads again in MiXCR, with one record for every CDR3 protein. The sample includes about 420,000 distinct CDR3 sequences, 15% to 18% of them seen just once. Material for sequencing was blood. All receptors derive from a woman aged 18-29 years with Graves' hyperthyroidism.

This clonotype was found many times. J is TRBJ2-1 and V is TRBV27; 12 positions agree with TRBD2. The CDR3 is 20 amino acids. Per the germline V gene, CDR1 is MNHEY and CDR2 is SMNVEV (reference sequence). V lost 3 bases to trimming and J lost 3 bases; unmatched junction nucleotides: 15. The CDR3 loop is CASSFYSPQTSGGSYNEQFF. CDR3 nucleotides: TGTGCCAGCAGTTTTTATAGCCCCCAGACTAGCGGGGGTAGCTACAATGAGCAGTTCTTC.

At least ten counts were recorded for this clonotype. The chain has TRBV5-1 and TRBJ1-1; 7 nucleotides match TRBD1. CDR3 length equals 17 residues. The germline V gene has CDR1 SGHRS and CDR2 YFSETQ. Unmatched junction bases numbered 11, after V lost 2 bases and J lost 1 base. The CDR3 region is CASSFYLQGPPNTEAFF. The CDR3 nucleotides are TGCGCCAGCAGCTTTTACCTACAGGGGCCCCCGAACACTGAAGCTTTCTTT. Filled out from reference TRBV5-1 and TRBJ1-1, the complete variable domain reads KAGVTQTPRYLIKTRGQQVTLSCSPISGHRSVSWYQQTPGQGLQFLFEYFSETQRNKGNFPGRFSGRQFSNSRSEMNVSTLELGDSALYLCASSFYLQGPPNTEAFFGQGTRLTVV.

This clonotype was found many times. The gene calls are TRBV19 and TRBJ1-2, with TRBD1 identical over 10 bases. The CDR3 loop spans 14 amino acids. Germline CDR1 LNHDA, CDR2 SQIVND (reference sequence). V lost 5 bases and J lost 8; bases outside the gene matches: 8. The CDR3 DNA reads TGTGCCAGTAGTCCCAGGACAGGGGGTGAGGGCTACACCTTC. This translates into CASSPRTGGEGYTF. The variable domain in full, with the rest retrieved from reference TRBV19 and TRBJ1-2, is DGGITQSPKYLFRKEGQNVTLSCEQNLNHDAMYWYRQDPGQGLRLIYYSQIVNDFQKGDIAEGYSVSREKKESFPLTVTSAQKNPTAFYLCASSPRTGGEGYTFGSGTRLTVV.

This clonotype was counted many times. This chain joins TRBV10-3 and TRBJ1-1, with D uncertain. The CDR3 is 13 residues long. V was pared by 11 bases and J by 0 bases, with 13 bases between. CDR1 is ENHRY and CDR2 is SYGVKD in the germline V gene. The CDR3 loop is CAVMTLLNTEAFF. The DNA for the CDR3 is TGTGCCGTCATGACACTCCTGAACACTGAAGCTTTCTTT.

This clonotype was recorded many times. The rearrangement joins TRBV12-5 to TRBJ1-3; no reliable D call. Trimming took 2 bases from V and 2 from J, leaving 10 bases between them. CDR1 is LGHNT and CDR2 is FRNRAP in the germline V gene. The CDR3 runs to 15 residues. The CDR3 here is CASGLPPLPGNTIYF. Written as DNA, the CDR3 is TGTGCTAGTGGTTTGCCGCCTTTGCCTGGAAACACCATATATTTT. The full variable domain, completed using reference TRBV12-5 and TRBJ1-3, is DARVTQTPRHKVTEMGQEVTMRCQPILGHNTVFWYRQTMMQGLELLAYFRNRAPLDDSGMPKDRFSAEMPDATLATLKIQPSEPRDSAVYFCASGLPPLPGNTIYFGEGSWLTVV.

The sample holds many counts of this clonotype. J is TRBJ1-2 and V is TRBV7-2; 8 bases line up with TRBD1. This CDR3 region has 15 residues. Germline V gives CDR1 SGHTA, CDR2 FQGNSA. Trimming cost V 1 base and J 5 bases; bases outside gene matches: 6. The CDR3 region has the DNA TGTGCCAGCAGCTTAGGAACAGGGGGACGTTATGGCTACACCTTC. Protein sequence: CASSLGTGGRYGYTF.

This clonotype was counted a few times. CDR3 sequence reads: CASSHRQGMTGANVLTF. Here the CDR3 DNA reads TGCGCCAGCAGCCACCGACAGGGTATGACTGGGGCCAACGTCCTGACTTTC. The V and J genes are TRBV5-1 and TRBJ2-6; 7 positions match TRBD1. Germline CDR1 reads SGHRS; CDR2 reads YFSETQ. The CDR3 loop spans 17 amino acids. Trimming took 4 bases from V and 2 from J; bases not matched to a gene: 9.

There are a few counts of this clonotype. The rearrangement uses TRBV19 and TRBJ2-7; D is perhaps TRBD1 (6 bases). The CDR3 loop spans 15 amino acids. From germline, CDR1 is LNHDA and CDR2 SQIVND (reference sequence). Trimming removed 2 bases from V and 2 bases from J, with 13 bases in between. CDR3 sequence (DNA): TGTGCCAGTAGTATATCTCCAGGGGAAACCTACGAGCAGTACTTC. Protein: CASSISPGETYEQYF. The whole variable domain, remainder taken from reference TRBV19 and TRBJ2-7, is DGGITQSPKYLFRKEGQNVTLSCEQNLNHDAMYWYRQDPGQGLRLIYYSQIVNDFQKGDIAEGYSVSREKKESFPLTVTSAQKNPTAFYLCASSISPGETYEQYFGPGTRLTVT.

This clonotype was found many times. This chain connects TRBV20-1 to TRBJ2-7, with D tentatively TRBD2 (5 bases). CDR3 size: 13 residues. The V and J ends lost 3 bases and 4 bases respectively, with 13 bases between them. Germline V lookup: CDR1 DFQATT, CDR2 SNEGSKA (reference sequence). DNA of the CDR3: TGCAGTGCTAGTTTCCTAGGAGGTTACGAGCAGTACTTC. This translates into CSASFLGGYEQYF.

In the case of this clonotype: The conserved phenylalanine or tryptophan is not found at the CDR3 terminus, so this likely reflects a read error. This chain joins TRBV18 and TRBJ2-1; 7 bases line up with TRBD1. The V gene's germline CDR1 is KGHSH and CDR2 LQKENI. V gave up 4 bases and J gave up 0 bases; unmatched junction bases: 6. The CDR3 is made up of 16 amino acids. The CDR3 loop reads CASSLSTGSSYNEQFS. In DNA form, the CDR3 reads TGTGCCAGCTCACTCTCGACAGGGAGCTCCTACAATGAGCAGTTCTCC.

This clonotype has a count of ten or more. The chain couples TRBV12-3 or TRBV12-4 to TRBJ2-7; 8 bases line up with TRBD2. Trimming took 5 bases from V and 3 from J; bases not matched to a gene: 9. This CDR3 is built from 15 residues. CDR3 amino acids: CASSPRAGAIYEQYF. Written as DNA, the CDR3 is TGTGCCAGCAGTCCCCGAGCGGGGGCGATCTACGAGCAGTACTTC.

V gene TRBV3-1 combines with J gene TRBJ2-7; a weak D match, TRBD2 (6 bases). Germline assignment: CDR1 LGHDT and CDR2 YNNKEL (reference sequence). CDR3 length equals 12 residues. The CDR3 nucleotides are TGTGCAACCGGGACTCAATACTACGAGCAGTACTTC. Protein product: CATGTQYYEQYF.

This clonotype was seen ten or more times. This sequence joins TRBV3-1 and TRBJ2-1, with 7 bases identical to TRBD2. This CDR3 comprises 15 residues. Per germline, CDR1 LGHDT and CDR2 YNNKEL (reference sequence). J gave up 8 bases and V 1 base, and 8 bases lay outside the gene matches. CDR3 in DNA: TGTGCCAGCAGCCAAGGGGGGGGACTCTGGGATGAGCAGTTCTTC. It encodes CASSQGGGLWDEQFF.

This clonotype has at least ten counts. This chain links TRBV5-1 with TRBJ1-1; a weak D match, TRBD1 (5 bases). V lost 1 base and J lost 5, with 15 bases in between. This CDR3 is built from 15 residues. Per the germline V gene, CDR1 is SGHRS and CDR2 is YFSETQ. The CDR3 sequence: CASSLRRGGETEAFF. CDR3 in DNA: TGCGCCAGCAGCTTGCGGAGGGGCGGAGAGACTGAAGCTTTCTTT.

CDR3 sequence (DNA): TGTGCCAGCAGCAATTGGGGCGGGGGACAAGAGACCCAGTACTTC. Translating it yields CASSNWGGGQETQYF. The V call is TRBV28, the J call TRBJ2-5; the match to TRBD2 covers 7 bases. This CDR3 spans 15 amino acids. The V and J ends lost 6 bases and 2 bases, in that order; junction bases with no gene match: 9. The germline V gene encodes CDR1 MDHEN and CDR2 SYDVKM.

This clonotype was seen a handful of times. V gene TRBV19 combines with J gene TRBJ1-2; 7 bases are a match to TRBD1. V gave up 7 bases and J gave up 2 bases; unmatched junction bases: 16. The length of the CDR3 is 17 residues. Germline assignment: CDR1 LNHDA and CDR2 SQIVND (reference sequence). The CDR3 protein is CASTTLPFGTENYGYTF. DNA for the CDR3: TGTGCCAGTACCACACTCCCTTTCGGGACAGAGAACTATGGCTACACCTTC. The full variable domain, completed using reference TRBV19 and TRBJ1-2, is DGGITQSPKYLFRKEGQNVTLSCEQNLNHDAMYWYRQDPGQGLRLIYYSQIVNDFQKGDIAEGYSVSREKKESFPLTVTSAQKNPTAFYLCASTTLPFGTENYGYTFGSGTRLTVV.

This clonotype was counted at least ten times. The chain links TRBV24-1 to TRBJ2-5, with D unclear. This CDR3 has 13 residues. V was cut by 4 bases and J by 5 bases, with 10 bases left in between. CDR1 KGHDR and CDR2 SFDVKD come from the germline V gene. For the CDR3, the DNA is TGTGCCACCAGTGACGGGTCCGTGGAGACCCAGTACTTC. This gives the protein CATSDGSVETQYF.

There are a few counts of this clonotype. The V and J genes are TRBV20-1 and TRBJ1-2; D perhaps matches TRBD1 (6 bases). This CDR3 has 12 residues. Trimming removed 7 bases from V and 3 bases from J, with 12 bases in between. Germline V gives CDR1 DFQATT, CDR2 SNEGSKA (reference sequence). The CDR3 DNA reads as TGCAGTGGGATGGGGGGCGACTATGGCTACACCTTC. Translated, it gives CSGMGGDYGYTF.

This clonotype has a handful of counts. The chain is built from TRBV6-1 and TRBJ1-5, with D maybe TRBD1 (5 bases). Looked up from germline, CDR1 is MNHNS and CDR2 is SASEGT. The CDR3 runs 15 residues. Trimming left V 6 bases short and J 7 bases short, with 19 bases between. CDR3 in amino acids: CASSLASGLGQPQHF. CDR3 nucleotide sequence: TGTGCCAGCAGCCTCGCCTCAGGGCTAGGGCAGCCCCAGCATTTT.

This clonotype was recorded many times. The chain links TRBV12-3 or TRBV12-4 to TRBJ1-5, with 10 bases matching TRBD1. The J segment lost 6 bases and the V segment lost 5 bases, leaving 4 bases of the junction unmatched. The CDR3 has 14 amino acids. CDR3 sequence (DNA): TGTGCCAGCAGTCGGGACAGGGGAGGTCAGCCCCAGCATTTT. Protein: CASSRDRGGQPQHF.

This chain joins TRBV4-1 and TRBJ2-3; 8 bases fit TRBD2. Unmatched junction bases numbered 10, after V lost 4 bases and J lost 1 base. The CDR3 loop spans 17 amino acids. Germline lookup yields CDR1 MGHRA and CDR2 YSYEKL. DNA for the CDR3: TGCGCCAGCAGCCGCGGACTAGCACGGCCTGGCACAGATACGCAGTATTTT. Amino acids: CASSRGLARPGTDTQYF.

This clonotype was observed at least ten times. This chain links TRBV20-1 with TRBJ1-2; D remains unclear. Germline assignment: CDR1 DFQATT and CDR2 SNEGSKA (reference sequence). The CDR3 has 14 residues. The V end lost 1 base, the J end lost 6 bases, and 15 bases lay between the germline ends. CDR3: CSARGGDTGNGYTF. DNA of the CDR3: TGCAGTGCTAGAGGAGGCGACACCGGCAATGGCTACACCTTC.

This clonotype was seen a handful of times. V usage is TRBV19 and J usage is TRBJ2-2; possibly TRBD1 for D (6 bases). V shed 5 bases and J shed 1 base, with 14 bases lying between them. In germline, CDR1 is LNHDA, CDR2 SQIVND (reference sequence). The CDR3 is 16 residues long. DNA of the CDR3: TGTGCCAGTAGTTTCCGGCACAGGGAGAACACCGGGGAGCTGTTTTTT. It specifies CASSFRHRENTGELFF.

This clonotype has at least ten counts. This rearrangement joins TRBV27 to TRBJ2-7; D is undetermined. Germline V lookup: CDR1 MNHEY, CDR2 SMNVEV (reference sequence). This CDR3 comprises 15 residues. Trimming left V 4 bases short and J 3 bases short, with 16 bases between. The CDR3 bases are TGTGCCAGCAGTTGCGTCGGCTCAGACTGCTACGAGCAGTACTTC. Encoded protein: CASSCVGSDCYEQYF.

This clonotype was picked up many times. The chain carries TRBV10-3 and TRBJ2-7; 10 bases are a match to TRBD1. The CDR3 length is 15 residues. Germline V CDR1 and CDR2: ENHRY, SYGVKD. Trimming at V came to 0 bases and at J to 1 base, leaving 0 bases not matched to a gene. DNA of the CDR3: TGTGCCATCAGTGAGTCGGGACAGGGGTCCTACGAGCAGTACTTC. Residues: CAISESGQGSYEQYF.

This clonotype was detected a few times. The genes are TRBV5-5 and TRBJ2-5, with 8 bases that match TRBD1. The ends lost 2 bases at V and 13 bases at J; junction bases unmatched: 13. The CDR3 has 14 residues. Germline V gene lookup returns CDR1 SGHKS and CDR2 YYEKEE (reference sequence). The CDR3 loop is CASSFESDRALVYF. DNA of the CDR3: TGTGCCAGCAGCTTTGAATCGGACAGGGCCCTAGTGTACTTC.

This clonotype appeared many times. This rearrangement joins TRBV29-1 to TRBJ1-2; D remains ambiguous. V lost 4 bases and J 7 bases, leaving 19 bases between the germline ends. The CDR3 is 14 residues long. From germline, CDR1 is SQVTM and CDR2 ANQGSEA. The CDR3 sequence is CSVVISEIWAGYTF. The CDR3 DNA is TGCAGCGTTGTGATTTCGGAAATTTGGGCTGGCTACACCTTC.

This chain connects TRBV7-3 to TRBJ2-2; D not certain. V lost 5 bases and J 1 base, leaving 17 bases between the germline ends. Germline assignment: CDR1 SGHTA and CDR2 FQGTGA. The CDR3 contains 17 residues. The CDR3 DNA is TGTGCCAGCAGCCCCGATAGCAGAAGCCGGAACACCGGGGAGCTGTTTTTT. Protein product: CASSPDSRSRNTGELFF.